The clone carrying this TCR beta chain showed up just a few times. One end of the junction does not line up with germline, which may come from a read error. The data stem from a study of T-cell reconstitution after alpha-beta-depleted transplantation in children. The library targeted TCRbeta and was prepared with unique molecular identifiers. TCRdb itself ran the PCR reads through MiXCR, one entry per CDR3 protein. Among 500,000 to 750,000 distinct CDR3 sequences listed, approximately 12% were seen once. The CDR3 sequence is 17 residues long. The TCR sequence derives from a male patient younger than 18 who had a stem cell transplant for acute myeloid leukemia, so the T cells may come from the graft donor. The rearrangement joins TRBV12-3 or TRBV12-4 to TRBJ2-3; 14 bases are shared with TRBD2. Specimen: PBMCs, mostly from graft donor cells, collected 360 days after TCRalphabeta/CD19-depleted stem cell transplant. DNA for the CDR3: TGTGCCAGCAGTCGGGGACTAGCGGGAGAGTTTGGAGATACGCAGTACTTT. The encoded protein is CASSRGLAGEFGDTQYF.